The rows below give T cell receptor beta chains drawn from one sample of a study of blood T cell repertoires in COVID-19. The assay was immunoSEQ multiplex PCR, and TCRdb's table has in-frame clones only and misses some. In the table there are 75,000 to 95,000 clones, 87% of which are singletons. Specimen: peripheral blood. The receptors derive from a woman in her sixties or seventies with COVID-19, enrolled during active disease. CDR3s include the opening cysteine and the closing phenylalanine or tryptophan. The order of the fields is CDR3 length, J gene, D gene, clone size, V gene, CDR3 protein, CDR3 DNA. D genes are given only for firm matches. Rows may omit the clone size; those that give it use once, few, many or a size class.

CDR3 length: 15
J gene: TRBJ2-7
D gene: TRBD1
clone size: NA
V gene: TRBV4-1
CDR3 protein: CASSALRTGVPEQYF
CDR3 DNA: TGCGCCAGCAGCGCCCTACGGACAGGAGTCCCCGAGCAGTACTTC

CDR3 length: 12
J gene: TRBJ2-1
D gene: TRBD2
clone size: NA
V gene: TRBV28
CDR3 protein: CASAGTSFEQFF
CDR3 DNA: TGTGCCAGTGCCGGGACTAGCTTTGAGCAGTTCTTC

CDR3 length: 14
J gene: TRBJ1-3
D gene: NA
clone size: NA
V gene: TRBV12-5
CDR3 protein: CASGLSGGGNTIYF
CDR3 DNA: TGTGCTAGTGGTCTGTCAGGTGGCGGAAACACCATATATTTT

CDR3 length: 11
J gene: TRBJ1-1
D gene: NA
clone size: once
V gene: TRBV12-3/TRBV12-4
CDR3 protein: CASSFGPEAFF
CDR3 DNA: TGTGCCAGCAGTTTTGGCCCTGAAGCTTTCTTT

CDR3 length: 15
J gene: TRBJ1-1
D gene: NA
clone size: NA
V gene: TRBV25-1
CDR3 protein: CASSEYQGGNTEAFF
CDR3 DNA: TGTGCCAGCAGTGAATATCAGGGAGGGAACACTGAAGCTTTCTTT

CDR3 length: 15
J gene: TRBJ2-2
D gene: NA
clone size: NA
V gene: TRBV2
CDR3 protein: CARGGANTNTGELFF
CDR3 DNA: TGTGCCAGAGGAGGGGCGAACACGAACACCGGGGAGCTGTTTTTT

CDR3 length: 14
J gene: TRBJ2-3
D gene: NA
clone size: NA
V gene: TRBV5-6
CDR3 protein: CASSLTGHRDTQYF
CDR3 DNA: TGTGCCAGCAGCTTGACAGGCCATCGAGATACGCAGTATTTT

CDR3 length: 16
J gene: TRBJ2-7
D gene: TRBD1
clone size: few
V gene: TRBV19
CDR3 protein: CASSPRDRGPLYEQYF
CDR3 DNA: TGTGCCAGTAGCCCCCGGGACAGGGGGCCATTATACGAGCAGTACTTC

CDR3 length: 15
J gene: TRBJ2-1
D gene: NA
clone size: NA
V gene: TRBV11-2
CDR3 protein: CASSLSVGQGNEQFF
CDR3 DNA: TGTGCCAGCAGCTTATCGGTCGGGCAGGGCAATGAGCAGTTCTTC

CDR3 length: 15
J gene: TRBJ2-1
D gene: TRBD2
clone size: NA
V gene: TRBV10-3
CDR3 protein: CAITRGAGTYNEQFF
CDR3 DNA: TGTGCCATCACCCGGGGAGCGGGGACCTACAATGAGCAGTTCTTC

CDR3 length: 13
J gene: TRBJ2-4
D gene: TRBD2
clone size: NA
V gene: TRBV29-1
CDR3 protein: CSVAGGAKNIQYF
CDR3 DNA: TGCAGCGTTGCGGGGGGGGCCAAAAACATTCAGTACTTC

CDR3 length: 10
J gene: TRBJ2-7
D gene: NA
clone size: NA
V gene: TRBV25-1
CDR3 protein: CASTIYEQYF
CDR3 DNA: TGTGCCAGCACCATCTACGAGCAGTACTTC

CDR3 length: 15
J gene: TRBJ2-1
D gene: TRBD2
clone size: NA
V gene: TRBV30
CDR3 protein: CAWSKWTSGYNEQFF
CDR3 DNA: TGTGCCTGGAGTAAGTGGACTAGCGGATACAATGAGCAGTTCTTC

CDR3 length: 15
J gene: TRBJ2-1
D gene: TRBD2
clone size: NA
V gene: TRBV18
CDR3 protein: CASSPKGLAYNEQFF
CDR3 DNA: TGTGCCAGCTCACCGAAGGGACTAGCCTACAATGAGCAGTTCTTC

CDR3 length: 14
J gene: TRBJ1-1
D gene: NA
clone size: NA
V gene: TRBV7-8
CDR3 protein: CASSGGLSYTEAFF
CDR3 DNA: TGTGCCAGCAGCGGAGGACTCTCCTACACTGAAGCTTTCTTT

CDR3 length: 11
J gene: TRBJ1-1
D gene: NA
clone size: NA
V gene: TRBV11-3
CDR3 protein: CARREVEAAFF
CDR3 DNA: TGTGCCAGGAGGGAGGTTGAGGCTGCTTTCTTT

CDR3 length: 13
J gene: TRBJ1-1
D gene: NA
clone size: NA
V gene: TRBV6-5
CDR3 protein: CASSNFRETEAFF
CDR3 DNA: TGTGCCAGCAGTAACTTCCGGGAGACTGAAGCTTTCTTT

CDR3 length: 13
J gene: TRBJ2-3
D gene: NA
clone size: NA
V gene: TRBV25-1
CDR3 protein: CASSKGGRDTQYF
CDR3 DNA: TGTGCCAGCAGTAAGGGGGGGAGAGATACGCAGTATTTT

CDR3 length: 18
J gene: TRBJ2-1
D gene: TRBD2
clone size: NA
V gene: TRBV4-2
CDR3 protein: CASSQDRGGDALGNEQFF
CDR3 DNA: TGTGCCAGCAGCCAAGATCGGGGAGGGGACGCCCTGGGGAATGAGCAGTTCTTC

CDR3 length: 15
J gene: TRBJ2-1
D gene: NA
clone size: NA
V gene: TRBV7-9
CDR3 protein: CASSPRGIEYNEQFF
CDR3 DNA: TGTGCCAGCAGCCCCCGGGGAATAGAGTACAATGAGCAGTTCTTC

CDR3 length: 13
J gene: TRBJ1-4
D gene: TRBD1
clone size: NA
V gene: TRBV7-2
CDR3 protein: CASSLTGGEKLFF
CDR3 DNA: TGTGCCAGCAGCTTAACAGGGGGAGAAAAACTGTTTTTT

CDR3 length: 15
J gene: TRBJ1-2
D gene: NA
clone size: NA
V gene: TRBV6-5
CDR3 protein: CASSYFAYRDYGYTF
CDR3 DNA: TGTGCCAGCAGTTACTTTGCGTACAGGGACTATGGCTACACCTTC

CDR3 length: 15
J gene: TRBJ2-1
D gene: NA
clone size: NA
V gene: TRBV9
CDR3 protein: CASSVAPTRYNEQFF
CDR3 DNA: TGTGCCAGCAGCGTAGCCCCCACTAGGTACAATGAGCAGTTCTTC

CDR3 length: 14
J gene: TRBJ1-1
D gene: NA
clone size: few
V gene: TRBV10-3
CDR3 protein: CAISEFQVDAEAFF
CDR3 DNA: TGTGCCATCAGTGAGTTCCAGGTTGACGCTGAAGCTTTCTTT

CDR3 length: 13
J gene: TRBJ1-2
D gene: NA
clone size: NA
V gene: TRBV7-9
CDR3 protein: CASSLIQGNGYTF
CDR3 DNA: TGTGCCAGCAGCTTAATACAGGGTAATGGCTACACCTTC

CDR3 length: 15
J gene: TRBJ2-3
D gene: TRBD1
clone size: NA
V gene: TRBV7-9
CDR3 protein: CASSLRTGTTDTQYF
CDR3 DNA: TGTGCCAGCAGCCTACGGACAGGGACCACAGATACGCAGTATTTT

CDR3 length: 15
J gene: TRBJ1-1
D gene: NA
clone size: NA
V gene: TRBV5-1
CDR3 protein: CASSLGQTMNTEAFF
CDR3 DNA: TGCGCCAGCAGCTTGGGACAGACCATGAACACTGAAGCTTTCTTT

CDR3 length: 13
J gene: TRBJ1-1
D gene: NA
clone size: NA
V gene: TRBV18
CDR3 protein: CASSLRGSTEAFF
CDR3 DNA: TGTGCCAGCTCGCTACGGGGGAGCACTGAAGCTTTCTTT

CDR3 length: 14
J gene: TRBJ1-2
D gene: NA
clone size: NA
V gene: TRBV7-9
CDR3 protein: CASSSTGTHYGYTF
CDR3 DNA: TGTGCCAGCAGCAGTACAGGGACCCACTATGGCTACACCTTC

CDR3 length: 14
J gene: TRBJ2-7
D gene: NA
clone size: NA
V gene: TRBV27
CDR3 protein: CASSFTSRRYEQYF
CDR3 DNA: TGTGCCAGCAGTTTTACTAGCCGGCGTTACGAGCAGTACTTC

CDR3 length: 13
J gene: TRBJ1-1
D gene: NA
clone size: NA
V gene: TRBV19
CDR3 protein: CASSIAIRSEAFF
CDR3 DNA: TGTGCCAGTAGTATAGCAATCCGGTCTGAAGCTTTCTTT

CDR3 length: 15
J gene: TRBJ2-7
D gene: TRBD1
clone size: once
V gene: TRBV5-1
CDR3 protein: CASSFQGASSYEQYF
CDR3 DNA: TGCGCCAGCAGCTTCCAGGGGGCAAGCTCCTACGAGCAGTACTTC

CDR3 length: 15
J gene: TRBJ1-6
D gene: NA
clone size: NA
V gene: TRBV2
CDR3 protein: CASSLQGSYNSPLHF
CDR3 DNA: TGTGCCAGCAGCCTACAGGGATCCTATAATTCACCCCTCCACTTT

CDR3 length: 14
J gene: TRBJ2-1
D gene: TRBD2
clone size: NA
V gene: TRBV7-2
CDR3 protein: CASSSPFTRDYQFF
CDR3 DNA: TGTGCCAGCAGCTCCCCATTCACGCGGGACTATCAGTTCTTC

CDR3 length: 15
J gene: TRBJ2-7
D gene: NA
clone size: NA
V gene: TRBV30
CDR3 protein: CAWSLGGPPFYEQYF
CDR3 DNA: TGTGCCTGGAGCCTAGGGGGTCCCCCCTTCTACGAGCAGTACTTC

CDR3 length: 13
J gene: TRBJ2-7
D gene: NA
clone size: once
V gene: TRBV5-1
CDR3 protein: CASSLAAGYEQYF
CDR3 DNA: TGCGCCAGCAGCTTGGCTGCGGGGTACGAGCAGTACTTC

CDR3 length: 15
J gene: TRBJ2-7
D gene: TRBD2
clone size: NA
V gene: TRBV2
CDR3 protein: CASRFLSGGSYEQYF
CDR3 DNA: TGTGCCAGCAGGTTCCTTAGCGGGGGCTCCTACGAGCAGTACTTC

CDR3 length: 14
J gene: TRBJ2-3
D gene: NA
clone size: NA
V gene: TRBV6-5
CDR3 protein: CASSSEQGLDTQYF
CDR3 DNA: TGTGCCAGCAGTTCAGAACAGGGTTTGGATACGCAGTATTTT

CDR3 length: 10
J gene: TRBJ1-1
D gene: NA
clone size: NA
V gene: TRBV30
CDR3 protein: CAWSRTEAFF
CDR3 DNA: TGTGCCTGGAGTCGGACTGAAGCTTTCTTT

CDR3 length: 14
J gene: TRBJ2-5
D gene: TRBD1
clone size: NA
V gene: TRBV18
CDR3 protein: CASSRDRVGETQYF
CDR3 DNA: TGTGCCAGCTCACGCGACAGGGTAGGCGAGACCCAGTACTTC

CDR3 length: 15
J gene: TRBJ1-2
D gene: TRBD1
clone size: few
V gene: TRBV5-1
CDR3 protein: CASSSTGQGVGGYTF
CDR3 DNA: TGCGCCAGCAGCAGTACGGGACAGGGTGTTGGTGGCTACACCTTC

CDR3 length: 15
J gene: TRBJ1-3
D gene: NA
clone size: NA
V gene: TRBV7-8
CDR3 protein: CASRRDNGSGNTIYF
CDR3 DNA: TGTGCCAGCCGCCGGGACAACGGCTCTGGAAACACCATATATTTT

CDR3 length: 15
J gene: TRBJ1-3
D gene: NA
clone size: NA
V gene: TRBV28
CDR3 protein: CASSSLEGPGNTIYF
CDR3 DNA: TGTGCCAGCAGCAGCTTGGAGGGGCCTGGAAACACCATATATTTT

CDR3 length: 13
J gene: TRBJ1-1
D gene: NA
clone size: NA
V gene: TRBV19
CDR3 protein: CASSDGGNTEAFF
CDR3 DNA: TGTGCCAGTAGTGACGGGGGAAACACTGAAGCTTTCTTT

CDR3 length: 14
J gene: TRBJ2-7
D gene: NA
clone size: many
V gene: TRBV4-2
CDR3 protein: CASSQGTATYEQYF
CDR3 DNA: TGTGCCAGCAGCCAAGGGACAGCCACCTACGAGCAGTACTTC

CDR3 length: 13
J gene: TRBJ1-5
D gene: TRBD1
clone size: NA
V gene: TRBV28
CDR3 protein: CASSSGTGQPQHF
CDR3 DNA: TGTGCCAGCAGTTCAGGGACAGGTCAGCCCCAGCATTTT

CDR3 length: 15
J gene: TRBJ2-2
D gene: NA
clone size: NA
V gene: TRBV19
CDR3 protein: CASSKVGANTGELFF
CDR3 DNA: TGTGCCAGTAGTAAGGTGGGCGCGAACACCGGGGAGCTGTTTTTT